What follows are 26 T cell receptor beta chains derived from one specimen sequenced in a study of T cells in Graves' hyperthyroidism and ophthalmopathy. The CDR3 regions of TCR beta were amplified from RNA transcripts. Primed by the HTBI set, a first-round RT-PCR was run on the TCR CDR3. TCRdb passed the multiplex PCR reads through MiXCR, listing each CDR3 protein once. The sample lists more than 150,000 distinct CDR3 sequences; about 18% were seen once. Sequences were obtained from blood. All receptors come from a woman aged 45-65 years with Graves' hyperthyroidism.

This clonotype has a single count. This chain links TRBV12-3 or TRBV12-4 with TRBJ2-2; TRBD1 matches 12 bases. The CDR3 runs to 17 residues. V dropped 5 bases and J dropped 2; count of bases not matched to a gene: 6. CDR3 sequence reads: CASSIGTGGDNTGELFF. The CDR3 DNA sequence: TGTGCCAGCAGTATAGGGACAGGGGGCGATAACACCGGGGAGCTGTTTTTT.

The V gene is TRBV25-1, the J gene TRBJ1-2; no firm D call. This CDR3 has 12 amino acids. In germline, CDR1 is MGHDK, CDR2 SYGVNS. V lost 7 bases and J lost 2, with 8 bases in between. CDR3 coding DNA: TGTGCCAGCATCAGAGACAACTATGGCTACACCTTC. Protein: CASIRDNYGYTF.

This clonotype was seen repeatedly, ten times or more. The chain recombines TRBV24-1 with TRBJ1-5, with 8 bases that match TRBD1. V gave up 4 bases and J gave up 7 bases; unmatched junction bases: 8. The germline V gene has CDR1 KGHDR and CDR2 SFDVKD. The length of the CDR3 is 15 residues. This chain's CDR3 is CATSEPGQGGQPQHF. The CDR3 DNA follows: TGTGCCACCAGTGAACCTGGACAGGGAGGACAGCCCCAGCATTTT.

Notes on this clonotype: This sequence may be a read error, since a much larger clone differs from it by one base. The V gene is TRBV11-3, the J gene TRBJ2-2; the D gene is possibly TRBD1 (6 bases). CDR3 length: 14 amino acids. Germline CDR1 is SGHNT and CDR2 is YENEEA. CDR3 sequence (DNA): TGTGCCAGCAGCTTAGAGTTGGGGGCCGGGGAGCTGTCTTTT. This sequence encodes CASSLELGAGELSF.

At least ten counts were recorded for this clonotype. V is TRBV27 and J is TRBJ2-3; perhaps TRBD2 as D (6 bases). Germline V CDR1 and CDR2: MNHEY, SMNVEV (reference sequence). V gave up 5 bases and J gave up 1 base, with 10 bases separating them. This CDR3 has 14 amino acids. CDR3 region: CASSRLERTDTQYF. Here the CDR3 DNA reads TGTGCCAGCAGTAGACTAGAACGCACAGATACGCAGTATTTT.

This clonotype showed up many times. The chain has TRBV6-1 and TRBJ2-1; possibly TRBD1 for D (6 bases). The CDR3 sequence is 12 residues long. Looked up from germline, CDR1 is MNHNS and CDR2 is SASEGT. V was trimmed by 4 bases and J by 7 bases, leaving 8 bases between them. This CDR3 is CASSGQVNEQFF. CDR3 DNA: TGTGCCAGCAGTGGACAGGTTAATGAGCAGTTCTTC.

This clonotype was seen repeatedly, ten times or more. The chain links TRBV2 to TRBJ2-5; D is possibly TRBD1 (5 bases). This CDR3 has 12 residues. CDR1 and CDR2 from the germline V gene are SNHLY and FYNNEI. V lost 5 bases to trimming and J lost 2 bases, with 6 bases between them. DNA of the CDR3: TGTGCCAGCAGTAGGGGACAAGAGACCCAGTACTTC. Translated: CASSRGQETQYF.

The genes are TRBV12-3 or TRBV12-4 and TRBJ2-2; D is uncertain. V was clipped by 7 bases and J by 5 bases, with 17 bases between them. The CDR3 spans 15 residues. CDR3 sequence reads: CASTTSRQPTGELFF. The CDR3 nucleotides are TGTGCCAGCACCACGAGCCGCCAACCTACCGGGGAGCTGTTTTTT.

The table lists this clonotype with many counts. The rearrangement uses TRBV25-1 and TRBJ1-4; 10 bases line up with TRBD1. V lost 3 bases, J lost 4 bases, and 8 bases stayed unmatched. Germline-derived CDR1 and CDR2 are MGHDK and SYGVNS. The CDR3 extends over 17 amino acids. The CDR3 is CASSDPGTGASNEKLFF. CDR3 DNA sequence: TGTGCCAGCAGTGATCCCGGGACAGGGGCGAGTAATGAAAAACTGTTTTTT.

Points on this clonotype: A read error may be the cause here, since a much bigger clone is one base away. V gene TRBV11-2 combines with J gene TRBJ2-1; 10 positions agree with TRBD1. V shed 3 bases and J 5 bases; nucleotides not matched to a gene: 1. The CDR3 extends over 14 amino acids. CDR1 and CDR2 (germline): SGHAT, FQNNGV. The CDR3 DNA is TGTGCCAGCAGCTTGACAGGGGGCCACAATGAGCAGTTCTTC. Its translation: CASSLTGGHNEQFF.

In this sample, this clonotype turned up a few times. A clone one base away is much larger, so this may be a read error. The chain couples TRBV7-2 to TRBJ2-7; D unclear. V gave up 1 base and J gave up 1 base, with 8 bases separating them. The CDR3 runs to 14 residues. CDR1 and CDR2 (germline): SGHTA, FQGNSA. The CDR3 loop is CASSLEGRSYEQYF. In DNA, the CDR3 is TGTGCCAGCAGCTTAGAAGGCAGATCCTACGAGCAGTACTTC.

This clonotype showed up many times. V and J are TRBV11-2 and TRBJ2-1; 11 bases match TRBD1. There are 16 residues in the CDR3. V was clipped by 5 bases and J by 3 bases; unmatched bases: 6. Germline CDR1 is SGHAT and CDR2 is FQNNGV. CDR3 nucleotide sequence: TGTGCCAGCAGCATTATGGGGACAGGGGGCTACAATGAGCAGTTCTTC. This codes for CASSIMGTGGYNEQFF.

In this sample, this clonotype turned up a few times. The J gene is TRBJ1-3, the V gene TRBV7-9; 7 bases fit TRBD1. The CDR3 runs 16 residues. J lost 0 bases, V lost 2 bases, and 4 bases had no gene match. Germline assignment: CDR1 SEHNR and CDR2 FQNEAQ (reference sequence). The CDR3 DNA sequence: TGTGCCAGCAGCTTATGGACAGGTGACTCTGGAAACACCATATATTTT. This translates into CASSLWTGDSGNTIYF.

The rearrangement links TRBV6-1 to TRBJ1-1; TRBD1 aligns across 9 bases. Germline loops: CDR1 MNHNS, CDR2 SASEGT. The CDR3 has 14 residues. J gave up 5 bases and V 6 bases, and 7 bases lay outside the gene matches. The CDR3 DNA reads TGTGCCAGCAGCCGAAACAGGGGGCGGACTGAAGCTTTCTTT. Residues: CASSRNRGRTEAFF.

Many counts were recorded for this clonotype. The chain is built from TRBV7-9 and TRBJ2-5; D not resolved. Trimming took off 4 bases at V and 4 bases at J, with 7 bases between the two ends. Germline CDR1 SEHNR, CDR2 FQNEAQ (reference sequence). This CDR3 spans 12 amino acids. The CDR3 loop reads CASSYKRETQYF. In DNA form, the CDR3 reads TGTGCCAGCAGCTATAAGAGAGAGACCCAGTACTTC.

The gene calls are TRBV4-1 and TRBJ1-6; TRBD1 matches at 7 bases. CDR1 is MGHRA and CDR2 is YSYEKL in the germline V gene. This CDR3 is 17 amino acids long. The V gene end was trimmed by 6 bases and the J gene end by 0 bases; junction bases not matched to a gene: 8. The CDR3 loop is CASSYPGQNSYNSPLHF. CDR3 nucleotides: TGCGCCAGCAGTTATCCGGGACAGAACTCCTATAATTCACCCCTCCACTTT.

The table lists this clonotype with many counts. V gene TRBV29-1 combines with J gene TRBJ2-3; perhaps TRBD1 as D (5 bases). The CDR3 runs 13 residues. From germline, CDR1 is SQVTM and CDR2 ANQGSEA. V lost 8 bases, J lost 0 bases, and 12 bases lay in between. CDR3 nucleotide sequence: TGCAGCATAGACAGACAGAGCACAGATACGCAGTATTTT. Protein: CSIDRQSTDTQYF.

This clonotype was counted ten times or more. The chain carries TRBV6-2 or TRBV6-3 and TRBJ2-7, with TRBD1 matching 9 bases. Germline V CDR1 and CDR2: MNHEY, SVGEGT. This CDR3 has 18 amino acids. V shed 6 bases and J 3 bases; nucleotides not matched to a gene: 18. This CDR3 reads CASRTGGQGALSYYEQYF. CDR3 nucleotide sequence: TGTGCCAGCAGGACTGGGGGACAGGGAGCCTTATCCTACTACGAGCAGTACTTC.

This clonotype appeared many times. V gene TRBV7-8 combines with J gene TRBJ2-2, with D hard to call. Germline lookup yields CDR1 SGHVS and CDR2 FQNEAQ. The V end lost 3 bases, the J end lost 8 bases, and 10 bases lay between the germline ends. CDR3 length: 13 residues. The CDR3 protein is CASSFENSGELFF. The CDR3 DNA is TGTGCCAGCAGCTTCGAGAATTCGGGGGAGCTGTTTTTT.

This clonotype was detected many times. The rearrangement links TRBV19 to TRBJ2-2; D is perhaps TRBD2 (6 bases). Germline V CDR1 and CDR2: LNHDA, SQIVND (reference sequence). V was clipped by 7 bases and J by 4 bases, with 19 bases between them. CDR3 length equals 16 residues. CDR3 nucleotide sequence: TGTGCCAGTACCCCGGGGTCGGGGGTTGGCACCGGGGAGCTGTTTTTT. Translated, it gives CASTPGSGVGTGELFF.

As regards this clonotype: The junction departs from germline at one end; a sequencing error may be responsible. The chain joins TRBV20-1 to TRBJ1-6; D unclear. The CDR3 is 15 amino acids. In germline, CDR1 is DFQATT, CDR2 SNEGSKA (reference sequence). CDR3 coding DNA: TGCAATGCTAGAGATTTGCGGGGAGGGAATTCACCCCTCCACTTT. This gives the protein CNARDLRGGNSPLHF.

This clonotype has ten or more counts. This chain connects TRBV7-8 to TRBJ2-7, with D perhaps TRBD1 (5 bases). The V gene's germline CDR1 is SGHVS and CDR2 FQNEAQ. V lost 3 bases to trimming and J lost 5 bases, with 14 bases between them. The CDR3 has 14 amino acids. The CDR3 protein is CASSLIGRADEQYF. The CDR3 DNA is TGTGCCAGCAGCTTGATAGGCAGGGCCGACGAGCAGTACTTC.

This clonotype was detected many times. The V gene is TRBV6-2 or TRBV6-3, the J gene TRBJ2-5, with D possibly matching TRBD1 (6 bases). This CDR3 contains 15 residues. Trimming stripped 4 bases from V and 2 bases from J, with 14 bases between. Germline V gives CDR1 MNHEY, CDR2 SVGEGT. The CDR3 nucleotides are TGTGCCAGCAGTTTAGCAGGGGTTCTTCAAGAGACCCAGTACTTC. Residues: CASSLAGVLQETQYF.

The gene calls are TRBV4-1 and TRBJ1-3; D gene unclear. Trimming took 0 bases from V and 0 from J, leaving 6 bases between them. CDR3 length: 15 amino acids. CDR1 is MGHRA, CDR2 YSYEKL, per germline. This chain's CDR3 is CASSQDRSSGNTIYF. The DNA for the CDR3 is TGCGCCAGCAGCCAAGACAGGAGCTCTGGAAACACCATATATTTT.

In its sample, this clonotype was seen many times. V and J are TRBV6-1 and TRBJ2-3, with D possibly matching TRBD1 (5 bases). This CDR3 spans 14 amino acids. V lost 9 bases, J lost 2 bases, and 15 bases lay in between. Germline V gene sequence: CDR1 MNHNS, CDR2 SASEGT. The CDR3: CASSLQGVTDTQYF. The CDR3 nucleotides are TGTGCCAGTAGCCTCCAGGGTGTCACAGATACGCAGTATTTT.

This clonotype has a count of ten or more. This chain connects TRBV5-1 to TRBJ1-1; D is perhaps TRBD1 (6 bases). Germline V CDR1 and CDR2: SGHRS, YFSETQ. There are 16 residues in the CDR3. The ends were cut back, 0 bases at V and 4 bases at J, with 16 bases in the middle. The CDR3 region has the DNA TGCGCCAGCAGCTTGGCTTGGGGGCGGCACGGCACTGAAGCTTTCTTT. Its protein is CASSLAWGRHGTEAFF.